The 2 T cell receptor beta chains reported below all come from one sample, sequenced in a study of CDR3 diversity in severe acne. A single record per CDR3 protein comes from TCRdb applying MiXCR to the PCR reads. The sample holds about 100,000 distinct CDR3 sequences, under 60% seen once. The specimen was blood. These TCRs come from a male donor with acne.

On this clonotype itself: This clone may be a read error of a much larger clone one base away. The chain joins TRBV7-9 to TRBJ1-4, with D unclear. The ends were cut back, 2 bases at V and 7 bases at J, with 14 bases in the middle. The CDR3 sequence is 15 residues long. From germline, CDR1 is SEHNR and CDR2 FQNEAQ (reference sequence). The chain's CDR3 is CASSLHRREGEKLFF. For the CDR3, the DNA is TGTGCCAGCAGCTTACATCGGAGGGAGGGTGAAAAACTGTTTTTT.

This clonotype was detected once. The chain has TRBV7-2 and TRBJ2-3; TRBD1 matches 9 bases. CDR3 length: 17 amino acids. Germline V gene lookup returns CDR1 SGHTA and CDR2 FQGNSA. Trimming cost V 5 bases and J 2 bases; bases outside gene matches: 11. CDR3 bases: TGTGCCAGCAGCCTGGACTTTGGACAGGGGATCACAGATACGCAGTATTTT. This sequence encodes CASSLDFGQGITDTQYF. Drawing the rest from reference TRBV7-2 and TRBJ2-3, the complete variable domain is GAGVSQSPSNKVTEKGKDVELRCDPISGHTALYWYRQSLGQGLEFLIYFQGNSAPDKSGLPSDRFSAERTGGSVSTLTIQRTQQEDSAVYLCASSLDFGQGITDTQYFGPGTRLTVL.